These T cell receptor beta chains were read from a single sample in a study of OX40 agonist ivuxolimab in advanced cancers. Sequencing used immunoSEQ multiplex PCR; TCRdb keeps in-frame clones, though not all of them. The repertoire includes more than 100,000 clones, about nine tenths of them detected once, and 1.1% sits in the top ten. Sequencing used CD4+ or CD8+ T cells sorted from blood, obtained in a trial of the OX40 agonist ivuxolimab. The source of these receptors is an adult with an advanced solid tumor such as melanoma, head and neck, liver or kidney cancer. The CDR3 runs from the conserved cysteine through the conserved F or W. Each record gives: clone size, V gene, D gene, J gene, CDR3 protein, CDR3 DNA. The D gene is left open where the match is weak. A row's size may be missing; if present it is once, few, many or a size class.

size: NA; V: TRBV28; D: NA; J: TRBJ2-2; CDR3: CASTTGAANTGELFF; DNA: TGTGCCAGCACGACGGGGGCCGCGAACACCGGGGAGCTGTTTTTT
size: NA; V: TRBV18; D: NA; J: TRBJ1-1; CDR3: CASSPVANEAFF; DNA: TGTGCCAGCTCACCTGTCGCCAACGAAGCTTTCTTT
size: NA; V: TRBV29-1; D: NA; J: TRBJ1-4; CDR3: CSVGNIRDSSEKLFF; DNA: TGCAGCGTTGGAAATATTAGGGACTCGAGCGAAAAACTGTTTTTT
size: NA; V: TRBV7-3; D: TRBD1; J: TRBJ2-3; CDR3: CASGRQGTDTQYF; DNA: TGTGCCAGCGGGAGACAGGGGACAGATACGCAGTATTTT
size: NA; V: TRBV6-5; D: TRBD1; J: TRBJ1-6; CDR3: CASSYTTGEDSPLHF; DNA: TGTGCCAGCAGTTACACGACAGGGGAAGATTCACCCCTCCACTTT
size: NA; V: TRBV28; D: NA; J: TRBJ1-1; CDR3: CASSRRMNTEAFF; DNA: TGTGCCAGCAGCCGCAGGATGAACACTGAAGCTTTCTTT
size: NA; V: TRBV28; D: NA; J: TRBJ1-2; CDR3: CASKSNYGYTF; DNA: TGTGCCAGCAAATCTAACTATGGCTACACCTTC
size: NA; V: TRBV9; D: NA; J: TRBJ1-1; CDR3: CASSVVDARNTEAFF; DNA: TGTGCCAGCAGCGTAGTAGATGCAAGGAACACTGAAGCTTTCTTT
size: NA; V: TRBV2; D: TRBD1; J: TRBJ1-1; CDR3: CASRKGTVDTEAFF; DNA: TGTGCCAGCAGGAAAGGGACAGTAGACACTGAAGCTTTCTTT
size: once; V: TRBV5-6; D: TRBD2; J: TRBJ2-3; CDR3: CASSVGLADTDTQYF; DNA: TGTGCCAGCAGCGTGGGACTAGCGGACACAGATACGCAGTATTTT
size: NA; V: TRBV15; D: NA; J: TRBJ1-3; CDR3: CATSRSVSGNTIYF; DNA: TGTGCCACCAGCAGGTCGGTCTCTGGAAACACCATATATTTT
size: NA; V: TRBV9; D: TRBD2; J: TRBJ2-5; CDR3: CASSVGNSGTQETQYF; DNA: TGTGCCAGCAGCGTAGGCAATAGCGGGACACAAGAGACCCAGTACTTC
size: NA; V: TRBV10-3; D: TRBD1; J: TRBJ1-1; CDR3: CAISVETGGSGTEAFF; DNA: TGTGCCATCAGTGTAGAGACAGGGGGCTCGGGGACTGAAGCTTTCTTT
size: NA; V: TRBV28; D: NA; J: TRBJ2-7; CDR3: CASSLSPRAYEQYF; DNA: TGTGCCAGCAGCCTCAGCCCGCGGGCCTACGAGCAGTACTTC
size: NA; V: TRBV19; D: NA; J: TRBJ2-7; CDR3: CASGGLGGPPYEQYF; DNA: TGTGCCAGTGGAGGGCTGGGAGGACCTCCCTACGAGCAGTACTTC
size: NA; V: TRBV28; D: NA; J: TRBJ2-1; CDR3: CASNRQDYNEQFF; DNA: TGTGCCAGCAATCGACAGGACTACAATGAGCAGTTCTTC
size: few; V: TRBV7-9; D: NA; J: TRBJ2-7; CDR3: CASSSTGIFGYEQYF; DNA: TGTGCCAGCAGCTCCACAGGGATTTTTGGGTACGAGCAGTACTTC
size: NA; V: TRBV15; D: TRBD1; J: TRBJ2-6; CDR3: CATSTPGQGTGGANVLTF; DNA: TGTGCCACTAGTACCCCGGGACAGGGGACTGGGGGGGCCAACGTCCTGACTTTC
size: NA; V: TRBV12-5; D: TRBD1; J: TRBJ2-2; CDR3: CASGLVMYRGAGELFF; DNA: TGTGCTAGTGGTTTGGTAATGTACAGGGGGGCCGGGGAGCTGTTTTTT
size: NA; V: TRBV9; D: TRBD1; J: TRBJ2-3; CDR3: CASSVEGQGKYTQYF; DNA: TGTGCCAGCAGCGTAGAGGGACAGGGCAAGTATACGCAGTATTTT
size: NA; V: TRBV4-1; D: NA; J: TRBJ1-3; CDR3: CASSQEVGQGRNTIYF; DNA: TGCGCCAGCAGCCAAGAGGTCGGGCAGGGGAGAAACACCATATATTTT
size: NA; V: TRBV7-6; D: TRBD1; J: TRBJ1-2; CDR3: CASSLRDRGSYGYTF; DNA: TGTGCCAGCAGCTTACGGGACAGGGGATCCTATGGCTACACCTTC
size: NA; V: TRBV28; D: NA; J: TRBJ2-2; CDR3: CASSLGTADTGELFF; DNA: TGTGCCAGCAGTTTAGGGACGGCCGACACCGGGGAGCTGTTTTTT
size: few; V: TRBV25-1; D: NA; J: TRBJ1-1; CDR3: CASSGRNTEAFF; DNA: TGTGCCAGCAGTGGCAGGAACACTGAAGCTTTCTTT
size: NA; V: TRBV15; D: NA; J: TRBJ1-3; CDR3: CATSSASHGTIYF; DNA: TGTGCCACCAGCAGCGCGTCCCACGGCACCATATATTTT
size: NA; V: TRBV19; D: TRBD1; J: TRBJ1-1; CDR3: CASSHQGGMNTEAFF; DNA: TGTGCCAGTAGTCATCAGGGGGGGATGAACACTGAAGCTTTCTTT
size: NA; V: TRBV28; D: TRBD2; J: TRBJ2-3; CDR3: CASSLVGLSTDTQYF; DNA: TGTGCCAGCAGTTTGGTGGGACTAAGCACAGATACGCAGTATTTT
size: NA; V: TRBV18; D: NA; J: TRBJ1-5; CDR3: CASSLGGGGNQPQHF; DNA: TGTGCCAGCTCCCTAGGGGGGGGAGGTAATCAGCCCCAGCATTTT
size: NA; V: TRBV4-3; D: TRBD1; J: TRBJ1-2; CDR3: CASSHPGQGAGGYTF; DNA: TGCGCCAGCAGCCACCCCGGACAGGGGGCGGGGGGCTACACCTTC
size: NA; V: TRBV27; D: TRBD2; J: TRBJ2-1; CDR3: CASSRSGRYYNEQFF; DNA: TGTGCCAGCAGCCGTAGCGGGAGATACTACAATGAGCAGTTCTTC
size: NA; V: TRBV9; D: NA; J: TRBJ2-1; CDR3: CASSVASDWNMEQFF; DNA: TGTGCCAGCAGCGTAGCAAGCGACTGGAATATGGAGCAGTTCTTC
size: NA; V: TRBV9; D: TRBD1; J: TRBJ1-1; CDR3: CASSVSAGGRGNTEAFF; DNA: TGTGCCAGCAGCGTAAGCGCAGGGGGTAGGGGAAACACTGAAGCTTTCTTT
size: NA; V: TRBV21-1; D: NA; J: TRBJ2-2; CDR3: CASSNPMITPFTGELFF; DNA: TGTGCCAGCAGCAATCCGATGATAACACCTTTCACCGGGGAGCTGTTTTTT
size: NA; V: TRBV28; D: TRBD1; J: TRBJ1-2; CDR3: CASSLWGGQGLYGYTF; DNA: TGTGCCAGCAGTTTATGGGGGGGACAGGGGCTCTATGGCTACACCTTC
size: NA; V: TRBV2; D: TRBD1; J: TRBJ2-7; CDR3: CASSSGTGSYEQYF; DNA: TGTGCCAGCAGTTCCGGGACAGGGTCCTACGAGCAGTACTTC
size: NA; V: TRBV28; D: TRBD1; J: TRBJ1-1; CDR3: CASRGQGPNTEAFF; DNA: TGTGCCAGCAGAGGACAGGGGCCAAACACTGAAGCTTTCTTT
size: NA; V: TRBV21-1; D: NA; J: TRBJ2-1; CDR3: CASSSRLAGIYNEQFF; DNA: TGTGCCAGCAGCTCCCGGCTAGCGGGAATCTACAATGAGCAGTTCTTC
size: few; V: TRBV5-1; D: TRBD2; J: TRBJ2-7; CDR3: CASSLGLAGPYEQYF; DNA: TGCGCCAGCAGCTTAGGGTTAGCGGGGCCCTACGAGCAGTACTTC
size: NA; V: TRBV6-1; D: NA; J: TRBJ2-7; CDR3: CASSELTLISYEQYF; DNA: TGTGCCAGCAGTGAACTTACACTAATCTCCTACGAGCAGTACTTC
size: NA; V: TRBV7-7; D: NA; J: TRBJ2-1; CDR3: CASSLRGAVYNEQFF; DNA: TGTGCTAGCAGCTTACGGGGAGCCGTATACAATGAGCAGTTCTTC
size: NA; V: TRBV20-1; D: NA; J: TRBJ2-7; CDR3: CSVLDFTEQYF; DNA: TGCAGTGTCCTCGACTTCACCGAGCAGTACTTC
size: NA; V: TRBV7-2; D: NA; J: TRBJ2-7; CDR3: CASSPAYEQYF; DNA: TGTGCCAGCAGCCCTGCCTACGAGCAGTACTTC
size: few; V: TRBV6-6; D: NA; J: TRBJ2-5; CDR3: CASSYGQYQETQYF; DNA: TGTGCCAGCAGTTACGGACAGTACCAAGAGACCCAGTACTTC
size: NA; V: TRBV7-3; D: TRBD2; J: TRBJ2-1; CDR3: CASSFLRENGEQFF; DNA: TGTGCCAGCAGCTTCCTGCGGGAGAACGGTGAGCAGTTCTTC
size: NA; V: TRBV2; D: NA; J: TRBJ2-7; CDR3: CANKQQQSGEQYF; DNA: TGTGCCAACAAGCAACAGCAGTCTGGCGAGCAGTACTTC
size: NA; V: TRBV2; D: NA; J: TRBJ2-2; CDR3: CASRKDGTGELFF; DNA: TGTGCCAGCAGGAAGGACGGAACCGGGGAGCTGTTTTTT
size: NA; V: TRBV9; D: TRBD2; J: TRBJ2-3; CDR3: CASSVGIAGASTDTQYF; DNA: TGTGCCAGCAGCGTAGGTATTGCGGGAGCGTCCACAGATACGCAGTATTTT
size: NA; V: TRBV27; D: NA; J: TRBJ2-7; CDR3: CASSLSQGNYEQYF; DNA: TGTGCCAGCAGTTTATCCCAGGGTAACTACGAGCAGTACTTC
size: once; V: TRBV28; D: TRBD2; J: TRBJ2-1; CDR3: CASTQSGRAYNEQFF; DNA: TGTGCCAGCACCCAGAGCGGGAGGGCCTACAATGAGCAGTTCTTC
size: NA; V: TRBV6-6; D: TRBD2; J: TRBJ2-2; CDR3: CASSRDYDAGELFF; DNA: TGTGCCAGCAGCCGGGACTATGACGCCGGGGAGCTGTTTTTT